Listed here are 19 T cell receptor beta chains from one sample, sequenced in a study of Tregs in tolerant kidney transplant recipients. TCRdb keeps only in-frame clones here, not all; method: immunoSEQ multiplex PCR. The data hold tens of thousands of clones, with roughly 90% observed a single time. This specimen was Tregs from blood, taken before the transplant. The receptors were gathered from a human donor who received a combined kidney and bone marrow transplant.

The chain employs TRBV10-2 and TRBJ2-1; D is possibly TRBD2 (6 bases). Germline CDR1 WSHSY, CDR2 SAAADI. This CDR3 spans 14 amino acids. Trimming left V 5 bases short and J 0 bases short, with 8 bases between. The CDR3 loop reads CASSWGDSYNEQFF. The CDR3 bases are TGCGCCAGCAGTTGGGGGGACTCCTACAATGAGCAGTTCTTC.

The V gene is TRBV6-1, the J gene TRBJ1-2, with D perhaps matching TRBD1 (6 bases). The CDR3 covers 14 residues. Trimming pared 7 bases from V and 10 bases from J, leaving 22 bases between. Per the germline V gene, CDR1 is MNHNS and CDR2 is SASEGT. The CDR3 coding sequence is TGTGCCAGCACCCTATCTTGGACAGTCAAGCTCTACACCTTC. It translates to CASTLSWTVKLYTF.

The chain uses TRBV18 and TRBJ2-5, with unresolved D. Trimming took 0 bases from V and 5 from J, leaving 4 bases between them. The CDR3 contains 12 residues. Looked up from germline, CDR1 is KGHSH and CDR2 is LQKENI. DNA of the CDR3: TGTGCCAGCTCACCACCGGGTGAGACCCAGTACTTC. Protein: CASSPPGETQYF.

The CDR3 reads CSAVGYMRGNTQYF. The CDR3 DNA reads as TGCAGCGCTGTGGGGTATATGCGGGGGAATACGCAGTATTTT. This chain links TRBV29-1 with TRBJ2-3; 7 nucleotides match TRBD2. CDR3 length: 14 residues. CDR1 is SQVTM, CDR2 ANQGSEA, per germline. J was trimmed by 7 bases and V by 7 bases; bases with no gene match: 14.

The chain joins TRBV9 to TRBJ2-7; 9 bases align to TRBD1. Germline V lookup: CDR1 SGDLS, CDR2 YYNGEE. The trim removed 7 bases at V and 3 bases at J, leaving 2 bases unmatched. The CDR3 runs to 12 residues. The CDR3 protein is CASGQGNYEQYF. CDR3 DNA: TGTGCCAGCGGACAGGGGAACTACGAGCAGTACTTC.

CDR3 in DNA: TGTGCCAGCAGCTTAGTCCCGGGACAGGGAGCTAACTATGGCTACACCTTC. Its protein is CASSLVPGQGANYGYTF. This chain links TRBV7-2 with TRBJ1-2; TRBD1 aligns across 9 bases. J gave up 0 bases and V 1 base, and 6 bases lay outside the gene matches. Germline assignment: CDR1 SGHTA and CDR2 FQGNSA. CDR3 length: 17 residues.

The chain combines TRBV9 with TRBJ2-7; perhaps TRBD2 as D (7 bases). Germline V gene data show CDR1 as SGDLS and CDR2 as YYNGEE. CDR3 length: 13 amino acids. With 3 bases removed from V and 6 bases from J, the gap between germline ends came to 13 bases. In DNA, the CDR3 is TGTGCCAGCAGCGACGGACTAGGGGGCGAGCAGTACTTC. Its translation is CASSDGLGGEQYF. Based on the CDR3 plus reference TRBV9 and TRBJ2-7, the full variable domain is DSGVTQTPKHLITATGQRVTLRCSPRSGDLSVYWYQQSLDQGLQFLIQYYNGEERAKGNILERFSAQQFPDLHSELNLSSLELGDSALYFCASSDGLGGEQYFGPGTRLTVT.

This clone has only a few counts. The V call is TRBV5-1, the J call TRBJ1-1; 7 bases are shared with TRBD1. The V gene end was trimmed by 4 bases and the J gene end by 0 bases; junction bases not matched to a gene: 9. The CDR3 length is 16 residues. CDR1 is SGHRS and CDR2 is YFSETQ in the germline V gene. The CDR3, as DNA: TGCGCCAGCAGCCCAGGGGGGCGAGCTATGAACACTGAAGCTTTCTTT. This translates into CASSPGGRAMNTEAFF. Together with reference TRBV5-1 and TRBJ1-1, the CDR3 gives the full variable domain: KAGVTQTPRYLIKTRGQQVTLSCSPISGHRSVSWYQQTPGQGLQFLFEYFSETQRNKGNFPGRFSGRQFSNSRSEMNVSTLELGDSALYLCASSPGGRAMNTEAFFGQGTRLTVV.

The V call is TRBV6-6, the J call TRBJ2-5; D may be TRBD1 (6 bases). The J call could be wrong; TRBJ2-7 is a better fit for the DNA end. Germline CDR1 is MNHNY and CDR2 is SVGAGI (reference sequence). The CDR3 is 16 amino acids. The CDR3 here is CASRQAAIGGIYEQYF. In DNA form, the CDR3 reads TGTGCCAGCAGGCAAGCCGCTATAGGGGGAATCTACGAGCAGTACTTC.

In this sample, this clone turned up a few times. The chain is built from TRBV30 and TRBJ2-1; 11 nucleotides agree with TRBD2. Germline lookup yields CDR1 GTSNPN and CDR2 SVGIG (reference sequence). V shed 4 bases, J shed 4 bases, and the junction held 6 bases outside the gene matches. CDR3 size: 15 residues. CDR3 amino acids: CAWTLAGDLYNEQFF. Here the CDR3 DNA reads TGTGCCTGGACACTAGCGGGAGACCTATACAATGAGCAGTTCTTC.

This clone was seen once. In DNA form, the CDR3 reads TGTGCCAGCAGCTTAGGTTCGAAAAGGGAGACCCAGTACTTC. It is translated as CASSLGSKRETQYF. The chain couples TRBV7-6 to TRBJ2-5, with D hard to call. Germline CDR1 reads SGHVS; CDR2 reads FNYEAQ. V lost 1 base and J lost 5, with 11 bases in between. This CDR3 region has 14 residues.

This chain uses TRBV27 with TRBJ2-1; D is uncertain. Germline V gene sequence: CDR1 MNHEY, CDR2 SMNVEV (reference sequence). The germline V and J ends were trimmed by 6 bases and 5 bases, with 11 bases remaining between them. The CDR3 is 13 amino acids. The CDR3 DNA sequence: TGTGCCAGCAGCTCCCTGGCAAACAATGAGCAGTTCTTC. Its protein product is CASSSLANNEQFF.

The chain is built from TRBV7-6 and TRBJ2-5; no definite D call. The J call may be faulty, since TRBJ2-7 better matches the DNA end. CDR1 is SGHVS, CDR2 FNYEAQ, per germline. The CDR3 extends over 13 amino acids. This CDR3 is CASSPGPFYEQYF. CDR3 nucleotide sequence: TGTGCCAGCAGCCCTGGACCATTCTACGAGCAGTACTTC.

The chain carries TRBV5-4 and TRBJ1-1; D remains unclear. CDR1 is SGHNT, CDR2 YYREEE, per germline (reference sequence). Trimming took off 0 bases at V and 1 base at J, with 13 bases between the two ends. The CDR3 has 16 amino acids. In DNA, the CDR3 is TGTGCCAGCAGCTTGGCCCCCGGTAGGGAGAACACTGAAGCTTTCTTT. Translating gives CASSLAPGRENTEAFF.

The CDR3 loop reads CASSPTRGFYYNEQFF. CDR3 DNA: TGTGCCAGCAGTCCAACCCGGGGCTTCTACTACAATGAGCAGTTCTTC. This chain links TRBV2 with TRBJ2-1; D may match TRBD1 or TRBD2 (5 bases each). The V and J ends lost 5 bases and 3 bases respectively, with 17 bases between them. Germline CDR1 reads SNHLY; CDR2 reads FYNNEI. This CDR3 is built from 16 residues. The full variable domain, completed using reference TRBV2 and TRBJ2-1, is EPEVTQTPSHQVTQMGQEVILRCVPISNHLYFYWYRQILGQKVEFLVSFYNNEISEKSEIFDDQFSVERPDGSNFTLKIRSTKLEDSAMYFCASSPTRGFYYNEQFFGPGTRLTVL.

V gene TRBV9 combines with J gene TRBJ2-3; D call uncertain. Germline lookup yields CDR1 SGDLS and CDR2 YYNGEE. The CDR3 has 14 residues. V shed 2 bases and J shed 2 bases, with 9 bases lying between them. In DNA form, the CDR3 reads TGTGCCAGCAGCGTCGGACGGAACACAGATACGCAGTATTTT. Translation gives CASSVGRNTDTQYF.

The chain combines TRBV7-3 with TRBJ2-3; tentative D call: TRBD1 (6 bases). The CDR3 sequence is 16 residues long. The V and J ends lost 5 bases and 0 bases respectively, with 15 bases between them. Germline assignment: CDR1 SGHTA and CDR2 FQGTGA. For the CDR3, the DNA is TGTGCCAGCAGCACAGGGACCGACTTTAGCACAGATACGCAGTATTTT. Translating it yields CASSTGTDFSTDTQYF.

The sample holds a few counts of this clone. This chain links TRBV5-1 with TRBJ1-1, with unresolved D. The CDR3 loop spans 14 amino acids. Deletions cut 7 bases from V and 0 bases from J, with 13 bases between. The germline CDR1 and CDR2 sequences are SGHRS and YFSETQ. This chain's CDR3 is CASHPQTVNTEAFF. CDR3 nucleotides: TGCGCCAGCCACCCTCAGACGGTGAACACTGAAGCTTTCTTT. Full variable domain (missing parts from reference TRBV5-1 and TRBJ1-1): KAGVTQTPRYLIKTRGQQVTLSCSPISGHRSVSWYQQTPGQGLQFLFEYFSETQRNKGNFPGRFSGRQFSNSRSEMNVSTLELGDSALYLCASHPQTVNTEAFFGQGTRLTVV.

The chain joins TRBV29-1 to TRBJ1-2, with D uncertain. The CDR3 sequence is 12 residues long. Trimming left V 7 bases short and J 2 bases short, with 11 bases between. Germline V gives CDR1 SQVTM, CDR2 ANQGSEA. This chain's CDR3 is CSASGQNYGYTF. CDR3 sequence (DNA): TGCAGCGCCTCCGGTCAAAACTATGGCTACACCTTC.